The present TCR beta chain was sequenced within a study of response to subunit inactivated influenza vaccine. V gave up 3 bases and J gave up 2 bases, with 7 bases separating them. Looked up from germline, CDR1 is MGHDK and CDR2 is SYGVNS. The CDR3 length is 13 residues. TCRdb re-derived calls from the RT-PCR reads in MiXCR, one entry per CDR3 protein. The table records 700,000 to 900,000 distinct CDR3 sequences, about 20% of them present only once. This clonotype was seen repeatedly, ten times or more. The clonotype originates from a man aged 50-59 years who received an inactivated influenza vaccine. Sequencing used PBMCs from blood, obtained around 5 days after vaccination. The J gene is TRBJ1-2, the V gene TRBV25-1; D is uncertain. The CDR3 here is CASSEPGNYGYTF. DNA of the CDR3: TGTGCCAGCAGTGAGCCCGGGAACTATGGCTACACCTTC.